Listed here are 27 T cell receptor beta chains from one sample, sequenced in a study of a mutant IDH1 vaccine in newly diagnosed glioma. Sequencing was performed with immunoSEQ multiplex PCR; in TCRdb, only in-frame clones are kept and a portion is missing. The sample includes tens of thousands of clones, 79% of them seen just once. Time point given: baseline, week 1 (first vaccination visit). Noted treatment: pre-vaccination baseline after standard-of-care therapy. The specimen was PBMCs, collected from a glioma patient treated with radiotherapy, temozolomide or both. These TCRs come from a man aged 45-65 years with glioma.

The chain has TRBV7-2 and TRBJ2-5; D is uncertain. Germline values: CDR1 SGHTA, CDR2 FQGNSA. V gave up 4 bases and J gave up 7 bases, with 13 bases separating them. The CDR3 spans 13 residues. In DNA, the CDR3 is TGTGCCAGCAGCTCCCTCCAGTTAGGGACCCAGTACTTC. It encodes CASSSLQLGTQYF.

This clone appeared once. The rearrangement joins TRBV6-5 to TRBJ2-7; tentative D call: TRBD2 (6 bases). Germline loops: CDR1 MNHEY, CDR2 SVGAGI. This CDR3 is built from 16 residues. Trimming removed 2 bases at V and 1 base at J, with 15 bases between. For the CDR3, the DNA is TGTGCCAGCAGTTACCCGCCAGGGCGGGGATCCTACGAGCAGTACTTC. Protein: CASSYPPGRGSYEQYF.

The chain employs TRBV11-2 and TRBJ2-1; 9 nucleotides line up with TRBD1. V gave up 4 bases and J gave up 9 bases; unmatched junction bases: 10. Germline V CDR1 and CDR2: SGHAT, FQNNGV. CDR3 length equals 15 residues. The CDR3 DNA reads TGTGCCAGCAGCTCTTCGCCACAGGGGGCGATTGAGCAGTTCTTC. Translation gives CASSSSPQGAIEQFF.

V and J are TRBV27 and TRBJ1-5; D uncertain. This CDR3 has 12 residues. Trimming took off 6 bases at V and 0 bases at J, with 3 bases between the two ends. Germline-derived CDR1 and CDR2 are MNHEY and SMNVEV (reference sequence). The CDR3: CASRTSNQPQHF. In DNA form, the CDR3 reads TGTGCCAGCAGGACTAGCAATCAGCCCCAGCATTTT.

The rearrangement links TRBV2 to TRBJ1-1; D gene ambiguous. CDR1 is SNHLY and CDR2 is FYNNEI in the germline V gene. CDR3 length: 16 residues. Trimming took 6 bases from V and 0 from J, leaving 17 bases between them. CDR3 in DNA: TGTGCCAGCAGCGACCCTCACCCCACAGTGAACACTGAAGCTTTCTTT. Translation gives CASSDPHPTVNTEAFF. Based on the CDR3 plus reference TRBV2 and TRBJ1-1, the full variable domain is EPEVTQTPSHQVTQMGQEVILRCVPISNHLYFYWYRQILGQKVEFLVSFYNNEISEKSEIFDDQFSVERPDGSNFTLKIRSTKLEDSAMYFCASSDPHPTVNTEAFFGQGTRLTVV.

Details on this clone: A junction boundary mismatches the germline segment, possibly from a read error. The chain links TRBV7-7 to TRBJ2-1; the match to TRBD2 covers 11 bases. Germline V gene data show CDR1 as SSHAT and CDR2 as FNYEAQ (reference sequence). The CDR3 has 19 residues. DNA for the CDR3: TGTGCTAGCAGCCTTAGTGCTTTAATTAGCGGGGGGGCCGTAGATGAGCAGTTCTTC. Protein product: CASSLSALISGGAVDEQFF.

In this sample, this clone turned up a few times. This chain links TRBV27 with TRBJ1-1; D is ambiguous. This CDR3 region has 13 residues. V lost 5 bases to trimming and J lost 11 bases, with 18 bases between them. Germline CDR1 MNHEY, CDR2 SMNVEV (reference sequence). The CDR3 sequence is CASSPLSPSSAFF. CDR3 in DNA: TGTGCCAGCAGTCCCTTGAGTCCTTCGAGTGCTTTCTTT.

The chain employs TRBV9 and TRBJ1-4, with D possibly being TRBD1 (6 bases). V shed 4 bases and J shed 8 bases, with 9 bases lying between them. The CDR3 is 12 residues long. Looked up from germline, CDR1 is SGDLS and CDR2 is YYNGEE. CDR3 coding DNA: TGTGCCAGCAGCCGGGACACAGAAAAACTGTTTTTT. It codes for CASSRDTEKLFF.

This chain connects TRBV5-1 to TRBJ2-3; D possibly matches TRBD1 or TRBD2 (6 bases each). The CDR3 is made up of 14 amino acids. The germline CDR1 and CDR2 sequences are SGHRS and YFSETQ. Trimming removed 0 bases from V and 4 bases from J, with 9 bases in between. The CDR3, as DNA: TGCGCCAGCAGCTTGGAGGAGGGGGCAGATACGCAGTATTTT. It codes for CASSLEEGADTQYF.

The chain links TRBV14 to TRBJ2-3; 10 bases are shared with TRBD2. Germline trimming cut 6 bases from V and 2 bases from J; bases unmatched to any gene: 5. Germline loops: CDR1 SGHDN, CDR2 FVKESK. The CDR3 runs to 15 residues. The CDR3 sequence: CASSQRGGPTDTQYF. CDR3 coding DNA: TGTGCCAGCAGTCAGCGGGGGGGCCCCACAGATACGCAGTATTTT. Full variable domain (remainder filled in from reference TRBV14 and TRBJ2-3): EAGVTQFPSHSVIEKGQTVTLRCDPISGHDNLYWYRRVMGKEIKFLLHFVKESKQDESGMPNNRFLAERTGGTYSTLKVQPAELEDSGVYFCASSQRGGPTDTQYFGPGTRLTVL.

The rearrangement links TRBV6-1 to TRBJ2-7; D gene uncertain. Germline V CDR1 and CDR2: MNHNS, SASEGT. This CDR3 region has 13 residues. The V end lost 7 bases, the J end lost 3 bases, and 13 bases lay between the germline ends. Written as DNA, the CDR3 is TGTGCCAGCATTGTCCAGGCTGGCTACGAGCAGTACTTC. It specifies CASIVQAGYEQYF.

V is TRBV7-9 and J is TRBJ1-2, with 7 bases matching TRBD1. Germline V lookup: CDR1 SEHNR, CDR2 FQNEAQ (reference sequence). Trimming at V came to 1 base and at J to 7 bases, leaving 3 bases not matched to a gene. This CDR3 has 13 amino acids. CDR3 sequence reads: CASSLETGTGYTF. The CDR3 region has the DNA TGTGCCAGCAGCTTAGAGACAGGGACTGGCTACACCTTC.

The V call is TRBV30, the J call TRBJ1-1; no clear D gene. The V gene lost 4 bases and the J gene lost 0 bases, with 9 bases spanning the gap. Germline V gene data show CDR1 as GTSNPN and CDR2 as SVGIG (reference sequence). This CDR3 is 13 amino acids long. The CDR3 region has the DNA TGTGCCTGGAAAGACATCGTGAACACTGAAGCTTTCTTT. Its translation is CAWKDIVNTEAFF.

This clone was seen a few times. This chain uses TRBV15 with TRBJ1-1; no reliable D call. The CDR3 is made up of 15 amino acids. Germline CDR1 and CDR2: LNHNV and YYDKDF (reference sequence). V dropped 3 bases and J dropped 0 bases, with 11 bases sitting between them. CDR3 in DNA: TGTGCCACCAGCAGTCCCAGCCACATGAACACTGAAGCTTTCTTT. Protein sequence: CATSSPSHMNTEAFF. The whole variable domain, remainder taken from reference TRBV15 and TRBJ1-1, is DAMVIQNPRYQVTQFGKPVTLSCSQTLNHNVMYWYQQKSSQAPKLLFHYYDKDFNNEADTPDNFQSRRPNTSFCFLDIRSPGLGDTAMYLCATSSPSHMNTEAFFGQGTRLTVV.

This chain links TRBV30 with TRBJ1-6; D call uncertain. The V gene's germline CDR1 is GTSNPN and CDR2 SVGIG (reference sequence). The CDR3 length is 10 residues. Trimming took 3 bases from V and 16 from J, leaving 10 bases between them. CDR3 in amino acids: CAWRGSTLHF. CDR3 in DNA: TGTGCCTGGAGGGGGAGCACTCTCCACTTT.

This chain links TRBV2 with TRBJ1-5; D is possibly TRBD1 (5 bases). This CDR3 region has 15 residues. The germline gives CDR1 SNHLY, CDR2 FYNNEI. Trimming took off 4 bases at V and 4 bases at J, with 14 bases between the two ends. The CDR3 DNA follows: TGTGCCAGCAGTGGGTTTAAGGGGCCGAATCAGCCCCAGCATTTT. Protein: CASSGFKGPNQPQHF. Filled out from reference TRBV2 and TRBJ1-5, the complete variable domain reads EPEVTQTPSHQVTQMGQEVILRCVPISNHLYFYWYRQILGQKVEFLVSFYNNEISEKSEIFDDQFSVERPDGSNFTLKIRSTKLEDSAMYFCASSGFKGPNQPQHFGDGTRLSIL.

CDR3 amino acids: CASYSRGESTEAFF. The CDR3 nucleotides read TGTGCCAGCTACTCACGGGGAGAGAGCACTGAAGCTTTCTTT. The chain combines TRBV18 with TRBJ1-1; no definite D call. Trimming took 7 bases from V and 4 from J, leaving 16 bases between them. Per the germline V gene, CDR1 is KGHSH and CDR2 is LQKENI. The CDR3 has 14 amino acids.

The V gene is TRBV5-4, the J gene TRBJ1-1, with D unresolved. Trimming left V 0 bases short and J 0 bases short, with 9 bases between. Germline V gene lookup returns CDR1 SGHNT and CDR2 YYREEE (reference sequence). This CDR3 region has 15 residues. The CDR3 DNA sequence: TGTGCCAGCAGCTTGGGCGGTCCCTTGAACACTGAAGCTTTCTTT. Translation gives CASSLGGPLNTEAFF.

The gene calls are TRBV5-6 and TRBJ1-1; D remains unclear. Germline V gene sequence: CDR1 SGHDT, CDR2 YYEEEE. V was trimmed by 4 bases and J by 5 bases, leaving 15 bases between them. The CDR3 length is 14 residues. The CDR3 bases are TGTGCCAGCAGCCCCGCTGGTGTTTGGACTGAAGCTTTCTTT. This encodes CASSPAGVWTEAFF.

The gene calls are TRBV19 and TRBJ1-1; no clear D gene. Looked up from germline, CDR1 is LNHDA and CDR2 is SQIVND (reference sequence). The CDR3 totals 14 residues. The V gene lost 6 bases and the J gene lost 5 bases, with 16 bases spanning the gap. The CDR3 nucleotides are TGTGCCAGTAGGAAACGGGCGCAAGATACTGAAGCTTTCTTT. This sequence encodes CASRKRAQDTEAFF.

This clone appeared a single time. The chain couples TRBV4-3 to TRBJ1-2; D unresolved. This CDR3 comprises 16 residues. Germline CDR1 is LGHNA and CDR2 is YSLEER. V was shortened by 0 bases and J by 5 bases, with 16 bases between the two germline ends. As DNA, the CDR3 is TGCGCCAGCAGCCAAGATCGGCGGGTCTCGGGTTATGGCTACACCTTC. It yields the protein CASSQDRRVSGYGYTF.

This chain links TRBV30 with TRBJ1-5, with TRBD1 as a possible D gene (5 bases). V shed 5 bases and J shed 8 bases, with 16 bases lying between them. This CDR3 comprises 13 residues. From germline, CDR1 is GTSNPN and CDR2 SVGIG (reference sequence). The DNA of the CDR3 is TGTGCCTGGGGGAGGGGACCTGGGGAGCCCCAGCATTTT. This codes for CAWGRGPGEPQHF.

The rearrangement uses TRBV6-6 and TRBJ1-1; a possible D gene is TRBD1 (5 bases). This CDR3 has 15 residues. CDR1 MNHNY and CDR2 SVGAGI come from the germline V gene (reference sequence). Trimming shortened V by 2 bases and J by 7 bases, and 17 bases separated the two germline ends. The CDR3 loop is CASSYIGQGSFEAFF. The CDR3 bases are TGTGCCAGCAGTTACATTGGGCAGGGATCCTTTGAAGCTTTCTTT.

The chain carries TRBV6-5 and TRBJ2-1; 8 bases align to TRBD1. This CDR3 is built from 15 residues. J was trimmed by 4 bases and V by 5 bases; bases with no gene match: 7. Germline V gene sequence: CDR1 MNHEY, CDR2 SVGAGI. Written as DNA, the CDR3 is TGTGCCAGCAGTCCTCAGGGGGCGGGGTACAATGAGCAGTTCTTC. Residues: CASSPQGAGYNEQFF.

The chain employs TRBV2 and TRBJ2-5; 8 bases map to TRBD2. Germline values: CDR1 SNHLY, CDR2 FYNNEI. V dropped 10 bases and J dropped 4; count of bases not matched to a gene: 11. The CDR3 runs to 14 residues. Here the CDR3 reads CATSTSGTRETQYF. For the CDR3, the DNA is TGTGCCACCTCGACTTCCGGGACTAGAGAGACCCAGTACTTC.

The rearrangement links TRBV7-2 to TRBJ2-3; 7 bases fit TRBD1. After removal of 6 bases from V and 2 bases from J, the junction contained 5 bases not matched to a gene. This CDR3 is 14 amino acids long. Germline V CDR1 and CDR2: SGHTA, FQGNSA. The CDR3 region has the DNA TGTGCCAGCAGTTTTACAGGGGACACAGATACGCAGTATTTT. It translates to CASSFTGDTDTQYF.

V and J are TRBV19 and TRBJ2-7, with 10 bases that match TRBD1. Germline CDR1 reads LNHDA; CDR2 reads SQIVND (reference sequence). Germline trimming cut 5 bases from V and 6 bases from J; bases unmatched to any gene: 7. The CDR3 is 14 residues long. Here the CDR3 DNA reads TGTGCCAGTAGTTCGGACAGGGGGATTGTCGAGCAGTACTTC. This codes for CASSSDRGIVEQYF.